This TCR beta chain comes out of a study of blood T cell repertoires in COVID-19. About the study: T cells, B-cell-depleted T cells, or PBMCs supplied cDNA or gDNA.

Measured with immunoSEQ multiplex PCR; TCRdb has only the in-frame clones, and not every one. This table has around 24,000 clones, roughly 80% appearing once. The V end was cut by 3 bases, the J end by 2 bases, with 14 bases between. Per germline, CDR1 SGHRS and CDR2 YFSETQ. The CDR3 covers 15 residues. The sample consisted of peripheral blood. The chain links TRBV5-1 to TRBJ2-5; D is perhaps TRBD1 (5 bases). The receptor comes from a woman aged 80 or over with acute or convalescent COVID-19. The CDR3 bases are TGCGCCAGCAGCTCGATGGGGCAGGCACAAGAGACCCAGTACTTC. Protein product: CASSSMGQAQETQYF.